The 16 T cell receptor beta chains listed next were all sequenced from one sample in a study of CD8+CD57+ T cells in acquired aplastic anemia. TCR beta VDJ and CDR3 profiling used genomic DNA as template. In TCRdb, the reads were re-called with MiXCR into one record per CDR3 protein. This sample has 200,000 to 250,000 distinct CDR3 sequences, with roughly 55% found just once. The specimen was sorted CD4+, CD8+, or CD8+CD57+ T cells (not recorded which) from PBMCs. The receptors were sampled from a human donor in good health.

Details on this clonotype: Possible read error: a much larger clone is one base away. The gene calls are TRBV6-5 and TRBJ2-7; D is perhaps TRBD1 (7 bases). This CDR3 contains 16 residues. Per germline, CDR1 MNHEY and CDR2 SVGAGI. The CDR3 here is CASSPRAGGFPYELYF. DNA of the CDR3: TGTGCCAGCAGTCCCCGGGCAGGGGGGTTTCCCTACGAGCTGTACTTC.

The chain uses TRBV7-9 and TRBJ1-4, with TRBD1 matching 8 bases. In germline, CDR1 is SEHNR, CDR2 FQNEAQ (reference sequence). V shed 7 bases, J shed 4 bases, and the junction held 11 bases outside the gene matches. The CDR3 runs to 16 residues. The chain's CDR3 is CASTSGGPDGNEKLFF. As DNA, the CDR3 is TGTGCCAGCACCTCAGGGGGCCCAGACGGTAATGAAAAACTGTTTTTT.

The CDR3 DNA reads as TGCAGTGCCCCCGGAACAGAATTCGGTGGCTACACCTTC. It specifies CSAPGTEFGGYTF. The rearrangement joins TRBV20-1 to TRBJ1-2; D remains unclear. The V and J ends lost 6 bases and 7 bases respectively, with 18 bases between them. Germline V gene lookup returns CDR1 DFQATT and CDR2 SNEGSKA (reference sequence). The CDR3 loop spans 13 amino acids.

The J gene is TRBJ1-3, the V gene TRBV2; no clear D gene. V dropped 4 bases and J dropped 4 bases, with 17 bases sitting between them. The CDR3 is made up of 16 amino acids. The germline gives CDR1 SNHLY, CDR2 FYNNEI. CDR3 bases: TGTGCCAGCAGTGTAGTAGATACCCTCATCGGAAACACCATATATTTT. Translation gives CASSVVDTLIGNTIYF.

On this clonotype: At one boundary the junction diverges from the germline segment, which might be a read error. The DNA of the CDR3 is TGTGCTAGCAGCTTAACAGGACAGGGCTCCACAGATACGCAGTATTTT. This encodes CASSLTGQGSTDTQYF. The gene calls are TRBV7-7 and TRBJ2-3; TRBD1 aligns across 8 bases. Germline V gives CDR1 SSHAT, CDR2 FNYEAQ (reference sequence). There are 16 residues in the CDR3.

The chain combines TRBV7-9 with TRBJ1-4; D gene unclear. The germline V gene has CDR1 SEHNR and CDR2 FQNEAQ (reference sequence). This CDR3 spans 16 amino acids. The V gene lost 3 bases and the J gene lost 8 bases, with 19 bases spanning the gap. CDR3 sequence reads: CASSFVLSRQQEKLFF. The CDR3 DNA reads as TGTGCCAGCAGCTTCGTATTATCGCGGCAGCAAGAAAAACTGTTTTTT.

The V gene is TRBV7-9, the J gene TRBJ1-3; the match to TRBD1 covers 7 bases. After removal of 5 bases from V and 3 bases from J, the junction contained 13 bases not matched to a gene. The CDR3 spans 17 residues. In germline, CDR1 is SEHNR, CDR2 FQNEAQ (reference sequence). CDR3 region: CASSGAGMGQYGNTIYF. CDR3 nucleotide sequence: TGTGCCAGCAGCGGAGCGGGGATGGGACAGTATGGAAACACCATATATTTT. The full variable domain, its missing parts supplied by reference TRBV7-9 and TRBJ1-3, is DTGVSQNPRHKITKRGQNVTFRCDPISEHNRLYWYRQTLGQGPEFLTYFQNEAQLEKSRLLSDRFSAERPKGSFSTLEIQRTEQGDSAMYLCASSGAGMGQYGNTIYFGEGSWLTVV.

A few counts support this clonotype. The CDR3 spells CASSSDRGYGYTF. CDR3 DNA: TGTGCCAGTAGTTCGGACAGAGGATATGGCTACACCTTC. The chain joins TRBV19 to TRBJ1-2, with D possibly matching TRBD1 (6 bases). From germline, CDR1 is LNHDA and CDR2 SQIVND (reference sequence). The V end lost 5 bases, the J end lost 5 bases, and 12 bases lay between the germline ends. The CDR3 is made up of 13 amino acids.

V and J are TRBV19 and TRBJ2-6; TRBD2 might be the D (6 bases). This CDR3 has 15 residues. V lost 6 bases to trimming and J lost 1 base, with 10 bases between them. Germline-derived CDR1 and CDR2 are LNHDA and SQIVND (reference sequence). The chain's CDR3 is CASRPGGSGANVLTF. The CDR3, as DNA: TGTGCCAGTAGGCCCGGGGGATCTGGGGCCAACGTCCTGACTTTC.

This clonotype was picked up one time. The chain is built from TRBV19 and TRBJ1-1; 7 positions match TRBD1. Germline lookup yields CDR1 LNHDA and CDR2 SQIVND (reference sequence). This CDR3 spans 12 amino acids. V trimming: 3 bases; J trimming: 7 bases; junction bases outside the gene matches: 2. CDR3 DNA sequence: TGTGCCAGTAGTATCGACAGGGTTGAAGCTTTCTTT. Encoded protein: CASSIDRVEAFF.

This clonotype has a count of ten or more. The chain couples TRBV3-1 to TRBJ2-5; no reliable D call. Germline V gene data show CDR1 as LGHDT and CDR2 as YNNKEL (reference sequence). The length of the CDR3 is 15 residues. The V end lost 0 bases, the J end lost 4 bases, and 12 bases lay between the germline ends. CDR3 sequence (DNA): TGTGCCAGCAGCCAAGACCCTGAAGCGCTAGAGACCCAGTACTTC. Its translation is CASSQDPEALETQYF.

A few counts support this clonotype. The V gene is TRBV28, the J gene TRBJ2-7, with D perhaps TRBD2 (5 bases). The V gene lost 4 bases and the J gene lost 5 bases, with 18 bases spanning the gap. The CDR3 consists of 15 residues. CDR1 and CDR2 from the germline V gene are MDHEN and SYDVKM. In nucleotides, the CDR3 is TGTGCCAGCAGTTCCCGACCTTTAGGAGGTAACGAGCAGTACTTC. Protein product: CASSSRPLGGNEQYF.

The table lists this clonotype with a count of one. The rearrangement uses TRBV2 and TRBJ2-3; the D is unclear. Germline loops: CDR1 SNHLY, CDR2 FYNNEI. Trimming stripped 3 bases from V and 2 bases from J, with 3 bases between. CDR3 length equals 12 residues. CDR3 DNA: TGTGCCAGCAGTGACTACACAGATACGCAGTATTTT. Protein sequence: CASSDYTDTQYF.

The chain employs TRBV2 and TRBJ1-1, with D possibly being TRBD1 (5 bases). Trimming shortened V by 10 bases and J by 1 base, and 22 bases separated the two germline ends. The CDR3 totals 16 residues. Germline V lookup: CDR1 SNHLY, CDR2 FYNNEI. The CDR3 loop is CATLGGGKTGNTEAFF. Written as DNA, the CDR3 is TGTGCCACCCTTGGGGGTGGGAAGACGGGGAACACTGAAGCTTTCTTT.

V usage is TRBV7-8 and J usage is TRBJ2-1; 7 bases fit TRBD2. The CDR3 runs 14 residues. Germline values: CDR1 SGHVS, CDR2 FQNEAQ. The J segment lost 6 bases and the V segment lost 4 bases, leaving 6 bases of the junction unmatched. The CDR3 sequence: CASSYSGTGNEQFF. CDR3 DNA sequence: TGTGCCAGCAGCTACAGCGGGACTGGCAATGAGCAGTTCTTC.

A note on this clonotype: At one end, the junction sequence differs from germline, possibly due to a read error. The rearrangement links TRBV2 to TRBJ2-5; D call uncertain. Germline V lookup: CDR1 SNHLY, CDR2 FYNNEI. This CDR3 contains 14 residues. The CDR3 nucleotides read TGTGCCACCAGTGATTGGGGATCTCAAGAGACCCAGTACTTC. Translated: CATSDWGSQETQYF.